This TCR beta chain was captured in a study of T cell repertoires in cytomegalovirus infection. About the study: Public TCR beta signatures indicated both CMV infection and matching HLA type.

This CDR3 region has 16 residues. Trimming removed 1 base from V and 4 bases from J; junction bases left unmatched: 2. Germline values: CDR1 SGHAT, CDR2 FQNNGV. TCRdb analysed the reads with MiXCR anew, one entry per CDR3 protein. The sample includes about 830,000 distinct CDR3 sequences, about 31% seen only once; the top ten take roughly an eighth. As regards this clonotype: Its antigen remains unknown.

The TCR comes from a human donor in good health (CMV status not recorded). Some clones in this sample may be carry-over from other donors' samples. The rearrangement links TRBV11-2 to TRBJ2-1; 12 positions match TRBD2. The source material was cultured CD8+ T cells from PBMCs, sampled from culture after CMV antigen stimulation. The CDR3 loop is CASSLASGGEYNEQFF. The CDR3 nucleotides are TGTGCCAGCAGCTTAGCTAGCGGGGGGGAATACAATGAGCAGTTCTTC.